This TCR beta chain comes out of a study of CD8+ T cells in alopecia areata. Across the study: Those patients who were treated received oral tofacitinib, which was given at 5 to 10 mg twice daily for moderate-to-severe alopecia areata.

V was shortened by 6 bases and J by 6 bases, with 11 bases between the two germline ends. This CDR3 contains 11 residues. Germline V lookup: CDR1 SQVTM, CDR2 ANQGSEA. On this clone itself: Other nucleotide sequences from this sample produce the same CDR3.

Collection of lesional scalp punch biopsies and peripheral blood was performed in alopecia areata patients. Sequencing used cDNA as its template, made by extracting RNA and reverse transcribing it. The assay was immunoSEQ multiplex PCR, and TCRdb's table has in-frame clones only and misses some. The profile shows 200,000 to 250,000 clones, about 68% of them singletons. V and J are TRBV29-1 and TRBJ1-2; perhaps TRBD1 as D (6 bases). The origin of this receptor is a human donor with alopecia areata. The material sequenced was CD4+ T cells sorted from blood, taken at week 0. The CDR3: CSVLTGNGYTF. CDR3 bases: TGCAGCGTCCTGACAGGCAATGGCTACACCTTC. Together with reference TRBV29-1 and TRBJ1-2, the CDR3 gives the full variable domain: SAVISQKPSRDICQRGTSLTIQCQVDSQVTMMFWYRQQPGQSLTLIATANQGSEATYESGFVIDKFPISRPNLTFSTLTVSNMSPEDSSIYLCSVLTGNGYTFGSGTRLTVV.